Listed here are 23 T cell receptor beta chains from one sample, sequenced in a study of response to subunit inactivated influenza vaccine. Using its own MiXCR run on the RT-PCR reads, TCRdb lists one record per CDR3 protein. Of about half a million distinct CDR3 sequences in the sample, approximately 7.1% were seen once. The material sequenced was PBMCs from blood, taken 23 months after vaccination. These TCRs come from a man aged 50-75 years who received an inactivated influenza vaccine.

This clonotype showed up many times. At one end the junction does not follow the germline gene, possibly because of a read error. This sequence joins TRBV7-7 and TRBJ2-5; D is tentatively TRBD1 or TRBD2 (5 bases each). CDR1 SSHAT and CDR2 FNYEAQ come from the germline V gene (reference sequence). There are 13 residues in the CDR3. As DNA, the CDR3 is TGTGCTAGCAGCCCGTATGGGGGAGAGACCCAGTACTTC. Protein product: CASSPYGGETQYF.

This clonotype came up many times. V usage is TRBV12-3 or TRBV12-4 and J usage is TRBJ1-2; D is ambiguous. Trimming took 3 bases from V and 5 from J, leaving 7 bases between them. The CDR3 extends over 12 amino acids. The CDR3 loop reads CASSFPGYGYTF. In nucleotides, the CDR3 is TGTGCCAGCAGTTTTCCAGGATATGGCTACACCTTC.

This clonotype has a count of ten or more. The chain recombines TRBV20-1 with TRBJ2-5; 8 bases fit TRBD2. This CDR3 is 14 amino acids long. The germline V gene has CDR1 DFQATT and CDR2 SNEGSKA (reference sequence). Trimming at V came to 3 bases and at J to 1 base, leaving 4 bases not matched to a gene. CDR3 sequence (DNA): TGCAGTGCTAGCCCCGGGACTAGCCAAGAGACCCAGTACTTC. It encodes CSASPGTSQETQYF.

This clonotype occurred a few times. J is TRBJ1-1 and V is TRBV3-1; TRBD1 aligns across 11 bases. CDR3 length: 15 residues. The V gene's germline CDR1 is LGHDT and CDR2 YNNKEL (reference sequence). With 3 bases clipped from V and 1 base from J, the junction kept 1 base outside the gene matches. CDR3 loop: CASSHGTGGNTEAFF. DNA for the CDR3: TGTGCCAGCAGCCACGGGACAGGGGGGAACACTGAAGCTTTCTTT.

This clonotype was observed at least ten times. The chain carries TRBV9 and TRBJ2-3, with D hard to call. Trimming took 4 bases from V and 4 from J, leaving 13 bases between them. The CDR3 contains 14 residues. The V gene's germline CDR1 is SGDLS and CDR2 YYNGEE. This chain's CDR3 is CASSPSWSADTQYF. DNA of the CDR3: TGTGCCAGCAGCCCCTCCTGGAGTGCAGATACGCAGTATTTT.

The J gene is TRBJ2-6, the V gene TRBV2; 7 bases map to TRBD1. CDR3 length equals 15 residues. Germline CDR1 reads SNHLY; CDR2 reads FYNNEI. The junction had 4 bases not matched to a gene; V was cut back by 6 bases and J by 2 bases. The CDR3 DNA follows: TGTGCCAGCAGGACCGACAGGGCTGGGGCCAACGTCCTGACTTTC. Amino acids: CASRTDRAGANVLTF.

This rearrangement joins TRBV20-1 to TRBJ2-1; a weak D match, TRBD2 (5 bases). Germline V CDR1 and CDR2: DFQATT, SNEGSKA (reference sequence). Trimming pared 1 base from V and 0 bases from J, leaving 10 bases between. This CDR3 comprises 15 residues. For the CDR3, the DNA is TGCAGTGCTAGAGGGACTCCCAGCTCCTACAATGAGCAGTTCTTC. Translating it yields CSARGTPSSYNEQFF.

The V call is TRBV2, the J call TRBJ1-2; no clear D gene. V was cut by 3 bases and J by 2 bases, with 10 bases left in between. Germline CDR1 SNHLY, CDR2 FYNNEI. There are 14 residues in the CDR3. The CDR3 region is CASSEGRENYGYTF. The CDR3 bases are TGTGCCAGCAGTGAGGGGAGGGAGAACTATGGCTACACCTTC.

This chain connects TRBV28 to TRBJ2-1; 8 nucleotides agree with TRBD2. This CDR3 contains 16 residues. Germline V gene lookup returns CDR1 MDHEN and CDR2 SYDVKM. V lost 6 bases, J lost 0 bases, and 7 bases stayed unmatched. CDR3 nucleotides: TGTGCCAGCAGATTGGCGGGGGGCGGCTCCTACAATGAGCAGTTCTTC. Amino acids: CASRLAGGGSYNEQFF.

This clonotype was seen a handful of times. The rearrangement uses TRBV7-3 and TRBJ2-3, with D possibly TRBD2 on 6 matching bases. The CDR3 has 16 amino acids. Between the trimmed V and J ends, which lost 1 base and 3 bases, there was a span of 14 bases. From germline, CDR1 is SGHTA and CDR2 FQGTGA. CDR3 region: CASSLMVGGGTDTQYF. The CDR3 DNA sequence: TGTGCCAGCAGCTTAATGGTGGGAGGCGGGACAGATACGCAGTATTTT. The full variable domain, rest sourced from reference TRBV7-3 and TRBJ2-3, is GAGVSQTPSNKVTEKGKYVELRCDPISGHTALYWYRQSLGQGPEFLIYFQGTGAADDSGLPNDRFFAVRPEGSVSTLKIQRTERGDSAVYLCASSLMVGGGTDTQYFGPGTRLTVL.

This chain connects TRBV6-5 to TRBJ2-2, with D possibly being TRBD2 (6 bases). The V end was cut by 0 bases, the J end by 1 base, with 12 bases between. Germline-derived CDR1 and CDR2 are MNHEY and SVGAGI. The CDR3 loop spans 17 amino acids. The CDR3 nucleotides read TGTGCCAGCAGTTACTCGGCGGGGCTGAAGAACACCGGGGAGCTGTTTTTT. It codes for CASSYSAGLKNTGELFF.

This clonotype was picked up a small number of times. CDR3 residues: CSVELPNTGELFF. The DNA for the CDR3 is TGCAGCGTTGAACTACCGAACACCGGGGAGCTGTTTTTT. The rearrangement uses TRBV29-1 and TRBJ2-2; D not certain. With 2 bases removed from V and 0 bases from J, the gap between germline ends came to 4 bases. Germline lookup yields CDR1 SQVTM and CDR2 ANQGSEA. CDR3 length equals 13 residues.

The sample holds a few counts of this clonotype. The junction shows a germline mismatch at one end, possibly a read error. This rearrangement joins TRBV30 to TRBJ2-7, with D tentatively TRBD1 (5 bases). There are 12 residues in the CDR3. Germline values: CDR1 GTSNPN, CDR2 SVGIG (reference sequence). This CDR3 is CAWMGLSHEQYF. The CDR3 nucleotides read TGTGCCTGGATGGGGCTCTCCCACGAGCAGTACTTC. Full variable domain (remainder filled in from reference TRBV30 and TRBJ2-7): SQTIHQWPATLVQPVGSPLSLECTVEGTSNPNLYWYRQAAGRGLQLLFYSVGIGQISSEVPQNLSASRPQDRQFILSSKKLLLSDSGFYLCAWMGLSHEQYFGPGTRLTVT.

This clonotype was counted only a few times. This chain connects TRBV7-2 to TRBJ1-6; D is possibly TRBD1 (5 bases). The germline gives CDR1 SGHTA, CDR2 FQGNSA. The ends were cut back, 4 bases at V and 9 bases at J, with 13 bases in the middle. The CDR3 runs 14 residues. The CDR3 is CASSSGGPSSPLHF. The CDR3, as DNA: TGTGCCAGCAGCTCCGGGGGACCGAGTTCACCCCTCCACTTT. Full variable domain (rest looked up from reference TRBV7-2 and TRBJ1-6): GAGVSQSPSNKVTEKGKDVELRCDPISGHTALYWYRQSLGQGLEFLIYFQGNSAPDKSGLPSDRFSAERTGGSVSTLTIQRTQQEDSAVYLCASSSGGPSSPLHFGNGTRLTVT.

This clonotype came up a few times. The rearrangement uses TRBV2 and TRBJ2-2, with 9 positions matching TRBD1. With 2 bases clipped from V and 3 bases from J, the junction kept 7 bases outside the gene matches. CDR3 length: 17 residues. Germline V gene sequence: CDR1 SNHLY, CDR2 FYNNEI. The CDR3 reads CASSERWDRVDTGELFF. In DNA form, the CDR3 reads TGTGCCAGCAGTGAACGGTGGGACAGGGTGGACACCGGGGAGCTGTTTTTT.

This clonotype was recorded a few times. The chain couples TRBV11-2 to TRBJ2-3, with 8 bases fitting TRBD1. The CDR3 is 17 amino acids. Trimming removed 4 bases from V and 0 bases from J; junction bases left unmatched: 9. Per germline, CDR1 SGHAT and CDR2 FQNNGV. The CDR3 DNA follows: TGTGCCAGCAGCTCCCCACGCCAGGGGGCGAGCACAGATACGCAGTATTTT. It specifies CASSSPRQGASTDTQYF.

V is TRBV20-1 and J is TRBJ2-3, with 10 bases that match TRBD2. The germline V gene has CDR1 DFQATT and CDR2 SNEGSKA (reference sequence). The CDR3 totals 15 residues. Losses at the gene ends were 2 bases for V and 0 bases for J; bases not matched to a gene: 2. CDR3 loop: CSARQTSGSTDTQYF. CDR3 bases: TGCAGTGCTAGACAGACTAGCGGGAGCACAGATACGCAGTATTTT.

This clonotype was counted ten times or more. The chain recombines TRBV10-3 with TRBJ2-1; 8 bases are shared with TRBD2. The CDR3 totals 13 residues. Germline assignment: CDR1 ENHRY and CDR2 SYGVKD. Germline trimming cut 4 bases from V and 5 bases from J; bases unmatched to any gene: 1. CDR3 nucleotides: TGTGCCATCAGTGCGGGACTAGACAATGAGCAGTTCTTC. It codes for CAISAGLDNEQFF.

The chain has TRBV15 and TRBJ2-1; 10 bases map to TRBD2. Per the germline V gene, CDR1 is LNHNV and CDR2 is YYDKDF (reference sequence). Trimming took 0 bases from V and 5 from J; bases not matched to a gene: 16. The length of the CDR3 is 20 residues. CDR3 nucleotide sequence: TGTGCCACCAGCAGAGATTTTGGGGGTAGCGGGAGGCCGGGTAACAATGAGCAGTTCTTC. Its protein product is CATSRDFGGSGRPGNNEQFF.

This clonotype turned up a few times. The J gene is TRBJ2-3, the V gene TRBV6-2 or TRBV6-3; D unresolved. The CDR3 is 14 amino acids. The germline V and J ends were trimmed by 4 bases and 6 bases, with 14 bases remaining between them. CDR1 is MNHEY and CDR2 is SVGEGT in the germline V gene. The CDR3 coding sequence is TGTGCCAGCAGTTTAGTAAGCCGGTATGATACGCAGTATTTT. Amino acids: CASSLVSRYDTQYF.

V usage is TRBV7-9 and J usage is TRBJ1-2; D unclear. V was clipped by 5 bases and J by 8 bases, with 12 bases between them. The CDR3 is 12 residues long. Looked up from germline, CDR1 is SEHNR and CDR2 is FQNEAQ (reference sequence). The CDR3 region has the DNA TGTGCCAGCAGCATAGACCTACTGGGCTACACCTTC. It translates to CASSIDLLGYTF.

The genes are TRBV28 and TRBJ2-1; the D is unclear. The CDR3 loop spans 14 amino acids. The V end lost 3 bases, the J end lost 12 bases, and 18 bases lay between the germline ends. In germline, CDR1 is MDHEN, CDR2 SYDVKM. CDR3 bases: TGTGCCAGCAGTTTTTCAGGACCACCCACGGCGCAGTTCTTC. Translated: CASSFSGPPTAQFF.

The CDR3 spells CASNPRAGAGELFF. The CDR3 coding sequence is TGTGCCAGCAATCCCCGAGCGGGGGCCGGGGAGCTGTTTTTT. This chain connects TRBV12-3 or TRBV12-4 to TRBJ2-2; 8 bases line up with TRBD2. There are 14 residues in the CDR3. The trim removed 7 bases at V and 6 bases at J, leaving 7 bases unmatched.